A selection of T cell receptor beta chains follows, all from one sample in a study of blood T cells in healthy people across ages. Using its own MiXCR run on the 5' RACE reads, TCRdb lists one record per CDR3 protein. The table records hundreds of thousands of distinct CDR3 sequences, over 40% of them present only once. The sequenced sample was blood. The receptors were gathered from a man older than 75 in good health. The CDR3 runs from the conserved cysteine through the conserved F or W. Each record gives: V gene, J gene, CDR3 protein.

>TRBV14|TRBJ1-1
CASSPNRGMNTEAFF
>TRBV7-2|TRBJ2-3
CASSLSSGSDTQYF
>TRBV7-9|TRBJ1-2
CASSLAGLELYGYTF
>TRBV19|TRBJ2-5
CASSMAGRGETQYF
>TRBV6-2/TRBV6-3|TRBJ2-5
CASSPWGRGRARETQYF
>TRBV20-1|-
CSASRDTYYYEQYF
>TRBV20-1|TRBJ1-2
CSARDGAGDYYGYTF
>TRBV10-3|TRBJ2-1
CAISVTTSPYNEQFF
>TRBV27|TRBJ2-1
CASKAVPNNEQFF
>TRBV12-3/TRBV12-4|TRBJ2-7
CASSLVDGGYYEQYF
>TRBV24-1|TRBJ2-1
CATSDPLAEVENEQFF
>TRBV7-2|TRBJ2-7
CASSLTGGASPYEQYF
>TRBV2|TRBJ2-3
CASRKNGGYTDTQYF
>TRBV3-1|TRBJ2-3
CASSPPGTGGLTDTQYF
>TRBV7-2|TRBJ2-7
CASSLDRGLDEQYF